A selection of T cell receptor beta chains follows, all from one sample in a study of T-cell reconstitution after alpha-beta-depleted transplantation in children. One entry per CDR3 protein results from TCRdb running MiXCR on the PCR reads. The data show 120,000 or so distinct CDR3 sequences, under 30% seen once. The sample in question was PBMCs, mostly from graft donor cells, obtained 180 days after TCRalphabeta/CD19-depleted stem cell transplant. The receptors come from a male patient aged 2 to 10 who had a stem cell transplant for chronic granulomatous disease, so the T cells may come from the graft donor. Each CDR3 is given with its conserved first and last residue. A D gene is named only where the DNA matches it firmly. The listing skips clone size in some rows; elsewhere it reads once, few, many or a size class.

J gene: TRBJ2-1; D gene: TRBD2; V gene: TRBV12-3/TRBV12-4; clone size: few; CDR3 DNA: TGTGCCAGCAGTTTGGCGGGAGTGGTTTCGGTTTATGAGCAGTTCTTC; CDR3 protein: CASSLAGVVSVYEQFF
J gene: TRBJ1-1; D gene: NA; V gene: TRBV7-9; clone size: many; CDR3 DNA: TGTGCCAGCAGCTTATACCCCCGCAAGAACACTGAAGCTTTCTTT; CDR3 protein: CASSLYPRKNTEAFF
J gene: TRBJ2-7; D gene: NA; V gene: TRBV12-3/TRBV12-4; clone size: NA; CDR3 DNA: TGTGCCAGCAGTTTCGATGCCCTAGTTCTTGAATCCTACGAGCAGTACTTC; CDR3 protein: CASSFDALVLESYEQYF
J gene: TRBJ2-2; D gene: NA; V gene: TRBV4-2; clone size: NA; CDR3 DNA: TGTGCCAGCAGCCCTCCTAAGACGAACACCGGGGAGCTGTTTTTT; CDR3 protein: CASSPPKTNTGELFF
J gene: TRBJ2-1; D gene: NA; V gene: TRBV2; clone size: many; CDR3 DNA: TGTGCCAGCACCCGGGACGAGCAGTTCTTC; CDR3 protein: CASTRDEQFF
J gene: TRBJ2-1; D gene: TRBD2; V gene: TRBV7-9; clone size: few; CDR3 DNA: TGTGCCAGCAGCAAAATCAGCGGGAGCCCAGGGAATGAGCAGTTCTTC; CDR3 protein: CASSKISGSPGNEQFF
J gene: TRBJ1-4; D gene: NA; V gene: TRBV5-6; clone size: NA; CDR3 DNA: TGTGCCAGCAGCTTGGGCAGGGTCGATGAAAAACTGTTTTTT; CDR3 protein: CASSLGRVDEKLFF
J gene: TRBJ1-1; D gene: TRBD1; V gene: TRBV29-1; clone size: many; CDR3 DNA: TGCAGCGTTGCTTACAGGGGTCTGAACACTGAAGCTTTCTTT; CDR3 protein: CSVAYRGLNTEAFF
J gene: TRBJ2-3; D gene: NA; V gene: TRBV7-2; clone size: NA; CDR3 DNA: TGTGCCAGCAGCTTAGTTCGGGTCTTTGGCACAGATACGCAGTATTTT; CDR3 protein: CASSLVRVFGTDTQYF
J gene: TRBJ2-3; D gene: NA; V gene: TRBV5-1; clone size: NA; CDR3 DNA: TGCGCCAGCAGCTTGGGGGGAGCAACAGATACGCAGTATTTT; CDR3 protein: CASSLGGATDTQYF
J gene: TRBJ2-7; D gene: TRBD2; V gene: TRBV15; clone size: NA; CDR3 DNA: TGTGCCACCAGCAGAGATCTAGCGGGGGCGATGGAGCAGTACTTC; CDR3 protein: CATSRDLAGAMEQYF
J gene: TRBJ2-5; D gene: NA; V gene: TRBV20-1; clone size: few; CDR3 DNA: TGCAGTGCTAGCATACATTGGTACCAAGAGACCCAGTACTTC; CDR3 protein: CSASIHWYQETQYF
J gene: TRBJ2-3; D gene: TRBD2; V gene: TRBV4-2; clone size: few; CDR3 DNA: TGTGCCAGCAGCACCCGACTCAGCGGGAGAGGAGGCACAGATACGCAGTATTTT; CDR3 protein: CASSTRLSGRGGTDTQYF
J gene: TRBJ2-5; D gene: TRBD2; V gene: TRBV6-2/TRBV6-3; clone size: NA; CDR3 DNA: TGTGCCAGCAGCCCCGGGACTAGGGGTATCGCAGAGACCCAGTACTTC; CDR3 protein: CASSPGTRGIAETQYF
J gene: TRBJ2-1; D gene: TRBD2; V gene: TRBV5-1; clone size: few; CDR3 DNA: TGCGCCAGCAGCTCAGACGGACTAGGCGGGCAGTTCTTC; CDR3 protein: CASSSDGLGGQFF
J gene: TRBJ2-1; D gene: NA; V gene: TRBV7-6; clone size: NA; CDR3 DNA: TGTGCCAGCAGCCCTAAAGCGAGACAGGACTACAATGAGCAGTTCTTC; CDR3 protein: CASSPKARQDYNEQFF
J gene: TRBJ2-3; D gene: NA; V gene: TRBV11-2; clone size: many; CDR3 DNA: TGTGCCAGCAGCTTAGTCCAGAAGACAGATACGCAGTATTTT; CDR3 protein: CASSLVQKTDTQYF
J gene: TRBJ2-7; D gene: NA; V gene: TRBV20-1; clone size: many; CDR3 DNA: TGCAGTGCTCGTCCAGGGGCCCGCTACGAGCAGTACTTC; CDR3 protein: CSARPGARYEQYF
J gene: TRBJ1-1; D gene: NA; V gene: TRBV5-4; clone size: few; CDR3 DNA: TGTGCCAGCAGCTTCCCGGGGGGAACTGAAGCTTTCTTT; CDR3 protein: CASSFPGGTEAFF
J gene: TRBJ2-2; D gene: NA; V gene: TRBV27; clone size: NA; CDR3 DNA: TGTGCCAGCAGTTTAACTCAAACGAACACCGGGGAGCTGTTTTTT; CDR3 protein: CASSLTQTNTGELFF
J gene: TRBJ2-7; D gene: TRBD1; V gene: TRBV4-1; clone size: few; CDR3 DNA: TGCGCCAGCAGCCAAGATTGGTGGACAGGGGCCTACGAGCAGTACTTC; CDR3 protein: CASSQDWWTGAYEQYF
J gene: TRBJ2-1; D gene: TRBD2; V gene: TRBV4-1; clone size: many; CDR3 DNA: TGCGCCAGCAGCCATGGACTAGCGGGGGGGTCCTACAATGAGCAGTTCTTC; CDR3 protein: CASSHGLAGGSYNEQFF
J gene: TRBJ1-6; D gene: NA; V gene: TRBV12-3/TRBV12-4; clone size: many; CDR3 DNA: TGTGCCAGCAGTTTGCAGCGTACTTCACCCCTCCACTTT; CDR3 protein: CASSLQRTSPLHF
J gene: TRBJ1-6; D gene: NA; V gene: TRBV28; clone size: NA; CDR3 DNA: TGTGCCACCCGGGCGTTCCTCTCCTATAATTCACCCCTCCACTTT; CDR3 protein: CATRAFLSYNSPLHF
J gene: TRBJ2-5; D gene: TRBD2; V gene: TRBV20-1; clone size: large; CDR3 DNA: TGCAGTGCCGACCACCTCCCGACTAGCGGGGTGACCCAGTACTTC; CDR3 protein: CSADHLPTSGVTQYF
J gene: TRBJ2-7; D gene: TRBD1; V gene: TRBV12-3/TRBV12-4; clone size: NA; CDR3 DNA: TGTGCCAGCAGTCGGACAGGGGGTTTTTCCTACGAGCAGTACTTC; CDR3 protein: CASSRTGGFSYEQYF
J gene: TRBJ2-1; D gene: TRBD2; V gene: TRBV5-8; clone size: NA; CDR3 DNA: TGTGCCAGCAAAATAGCGGGAGGGCGAGGGAATGAGCAGTTCTTC; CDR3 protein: CASKIAGGRGNEQFF
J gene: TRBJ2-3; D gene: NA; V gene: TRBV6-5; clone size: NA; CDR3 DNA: TGTGCCAGCAGTTACTCGAACGCAAATACGCAGTATTTT; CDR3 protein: CASSYSNANTQYF
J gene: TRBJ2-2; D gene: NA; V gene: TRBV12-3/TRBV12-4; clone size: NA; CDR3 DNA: TGTGCCAGCACCGCTTCGAGGGGGACAAAGGACACCGGGGAGCTGTTTTTT; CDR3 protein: CASTASRGTKDTGELFF
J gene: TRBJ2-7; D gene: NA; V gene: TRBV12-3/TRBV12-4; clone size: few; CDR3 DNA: TGTGCCAGCAGTTACCAGGAAGGCGAGCAGTACTTC; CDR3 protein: CASSYQEGEQYF
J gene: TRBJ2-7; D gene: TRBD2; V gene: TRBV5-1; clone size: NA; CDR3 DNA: TGCGCCAGCAGCCCTTCACTAGGAAGCGGGAGGACTCCCGAGCAGTACTTC; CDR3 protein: CASSPSLGSGRTPEQYF
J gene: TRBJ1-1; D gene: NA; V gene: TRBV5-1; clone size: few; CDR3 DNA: TGCGCCAGCAGCTTGGCCCCCCTCAGCCGAACTCTGAACACTGAAGCTTTCTTT; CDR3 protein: CASSLAPLSRTLNTEAFF
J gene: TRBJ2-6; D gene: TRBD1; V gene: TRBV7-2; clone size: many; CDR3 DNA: TGTGCCAGCAGCCGACAGGGGGGATTTGGGGCCAACGTCCTGACTTTC; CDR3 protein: CASSRQGGFGANVLTF
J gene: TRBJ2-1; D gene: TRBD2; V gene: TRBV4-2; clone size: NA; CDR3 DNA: TGTGCCAGCAGCCAAGAAGGAACGGGACTATATAGCGGTGAGCAGTTCTTC; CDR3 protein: CASSQEGTGLYSGEQFF
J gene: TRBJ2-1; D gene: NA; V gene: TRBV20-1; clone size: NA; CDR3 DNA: TGCAGTGCTAGAGGGGTGGGCAATGAGCAGTTCTTC; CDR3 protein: CSARGVGNEQFF
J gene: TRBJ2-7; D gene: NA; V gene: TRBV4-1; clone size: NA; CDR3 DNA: TGCGCCAGCAGCCAGGCTGGACGATGGGAAGAGCAGTACTTC; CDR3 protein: CASSQAGRWEEQYF
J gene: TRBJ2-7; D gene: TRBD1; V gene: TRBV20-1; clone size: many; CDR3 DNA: TGCAGTGCCTTATCCCCCGGGACAGGGTTCTACGAGCAGTACTTC; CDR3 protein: CSALSPGTGFYEQYF
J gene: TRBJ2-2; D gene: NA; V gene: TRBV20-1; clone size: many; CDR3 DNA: TGCAGTGCTAGAGAAATCCTGCAGGGGCTTAACACCGGGGAGCTGTTTTTT; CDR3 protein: CSAREILQGLNTGELFF
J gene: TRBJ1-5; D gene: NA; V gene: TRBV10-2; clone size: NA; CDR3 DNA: TGCGCCAGCAGGACAGCCAGCAATCAGCCCCAGCATTTT; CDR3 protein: CASRTASNQPQHF
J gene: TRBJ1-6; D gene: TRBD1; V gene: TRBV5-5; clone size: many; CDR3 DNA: TGTGCCAGCAGCCCGGGACAGTCTTATAATTCACCCCTCCACTTT; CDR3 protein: CASSPGQSYNSPLHF
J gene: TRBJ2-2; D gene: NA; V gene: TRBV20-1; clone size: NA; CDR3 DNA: TGCAGTGCGCTCAGAGGCACCGGGGAGCTGTTTTTT; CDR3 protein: CSALRGTGELFF
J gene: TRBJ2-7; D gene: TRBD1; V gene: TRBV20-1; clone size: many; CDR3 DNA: TGCAGTGCTCAGAAACCACAGGGGGCTGGGTACGAGCAGTACTTC; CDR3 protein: CSAQKPQGAGYEQYF
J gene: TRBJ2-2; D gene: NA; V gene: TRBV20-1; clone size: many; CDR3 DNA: TGCAGTGCTAGAATTTTGGCCTCAGCCACCGGGGAGCTGTTTTTT; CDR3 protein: CSARILASATGELFF
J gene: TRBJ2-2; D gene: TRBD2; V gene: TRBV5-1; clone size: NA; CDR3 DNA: TGCGCCAGCAGCTTGGCGCTAGCGGGAGTCGACGGGGAGCTGTTTTTT; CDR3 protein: CASSLALAGVDGELFF
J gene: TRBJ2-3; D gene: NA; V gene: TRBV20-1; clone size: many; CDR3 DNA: TGCAGTGCTAGGTCCCCGGCGAGCGTTAGGACAGATACGCAGTATTTT; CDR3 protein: CSARSPASVRTDTQYF
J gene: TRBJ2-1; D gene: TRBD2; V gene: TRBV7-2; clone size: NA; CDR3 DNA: TGTGCCAGCAGCTTAGCCCTAGCGGGAGCCTACAATGAGCAGTTCTTC; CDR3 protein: CASSLALAGAYNEQFF
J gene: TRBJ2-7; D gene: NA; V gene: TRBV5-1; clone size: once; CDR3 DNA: TGCGCCAGCAGCTTGGATTTCGGGAGTCCCTACGAGCAGTACTTC; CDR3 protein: CASSLDFGSPYEQYF
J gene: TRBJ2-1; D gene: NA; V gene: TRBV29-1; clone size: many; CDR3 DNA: TGCAGCGTTGAAGTGTTGAATGAGCAGTTCTTC; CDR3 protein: CSVEVLNEQFF
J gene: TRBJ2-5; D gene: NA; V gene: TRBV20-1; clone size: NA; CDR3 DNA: TGCAGTGCTAGGTTTGGAGAGACCCAGTACTTC; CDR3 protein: CSARFGETQYF
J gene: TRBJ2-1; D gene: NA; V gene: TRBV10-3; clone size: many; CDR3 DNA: TGTGCCATCAATACAGCTTCCTACAATGAGCAGTTCTTC; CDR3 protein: CAINTASYNEQFF
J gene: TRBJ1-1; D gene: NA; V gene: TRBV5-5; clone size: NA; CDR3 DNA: TGTGCCAGCAAAAAAATGGGAGACACTGAAGCTTTCTTT; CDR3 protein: CASKKMGDTEAFF
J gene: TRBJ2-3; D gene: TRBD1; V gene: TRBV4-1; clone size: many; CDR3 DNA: TGCGCCAGCAGCCAAGAATGGTCAGGGGGCGCAAATACGCAGTATTTT; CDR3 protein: CASSQEWSGGANTQYF
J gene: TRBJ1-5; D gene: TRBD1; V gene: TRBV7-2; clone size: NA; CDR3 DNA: TGTGCCAGCAGCTTAGCTGGGACAGGTCGCAATCAGCCCCAGCATTTT; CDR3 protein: CASSLAGTGRNQPQHF